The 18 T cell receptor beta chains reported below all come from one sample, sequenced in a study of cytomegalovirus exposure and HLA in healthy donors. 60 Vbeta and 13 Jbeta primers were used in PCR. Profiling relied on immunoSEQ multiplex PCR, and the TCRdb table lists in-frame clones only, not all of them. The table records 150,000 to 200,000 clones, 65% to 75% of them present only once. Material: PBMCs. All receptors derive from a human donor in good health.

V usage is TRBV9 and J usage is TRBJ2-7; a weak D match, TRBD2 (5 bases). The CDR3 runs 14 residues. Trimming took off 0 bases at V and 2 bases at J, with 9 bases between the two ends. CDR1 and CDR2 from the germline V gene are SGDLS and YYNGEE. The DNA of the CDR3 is TGTGCCAGCAGCGTAGCGGGAAAGACCTACGAGCAGTACTTC. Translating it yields CASSVAGKTYEQYF.

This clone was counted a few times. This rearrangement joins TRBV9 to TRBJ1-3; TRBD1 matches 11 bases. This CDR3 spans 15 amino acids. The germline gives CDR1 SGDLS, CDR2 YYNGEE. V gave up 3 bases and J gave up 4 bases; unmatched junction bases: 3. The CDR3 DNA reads TGTGCCAGCAGCGGGGACAGGGGGTGGGGAAACACCATATATTTT. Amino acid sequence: CASSGDRGWGNTIYF.

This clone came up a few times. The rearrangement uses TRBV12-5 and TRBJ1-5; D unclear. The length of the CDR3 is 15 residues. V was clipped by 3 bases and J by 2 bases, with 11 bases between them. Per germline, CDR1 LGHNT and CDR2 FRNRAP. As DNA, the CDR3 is TGTGCTAGTGGTTTTAGTGGAGAGGGCAATCAGCCCCAGCATTTT. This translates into CASGFSGEGNQPQHF.

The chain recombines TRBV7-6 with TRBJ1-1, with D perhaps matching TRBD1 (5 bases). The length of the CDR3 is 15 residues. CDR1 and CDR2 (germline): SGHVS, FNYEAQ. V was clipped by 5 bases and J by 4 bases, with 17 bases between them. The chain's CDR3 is CASSAWGRGVTEAFF. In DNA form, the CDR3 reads TGTGCCAGCAGCGCGTGGGGTAGGGGCGTCACTGAAGCTTTCTTT.

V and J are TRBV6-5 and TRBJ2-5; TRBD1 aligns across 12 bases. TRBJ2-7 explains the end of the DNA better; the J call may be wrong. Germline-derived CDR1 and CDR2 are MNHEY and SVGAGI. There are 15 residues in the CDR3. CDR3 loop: CASSYRDRGLDEQYF. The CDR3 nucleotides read TGTGCCAGCAGTTACCGGGACAGGGGGCTCGACGAGCAGTACTTC.

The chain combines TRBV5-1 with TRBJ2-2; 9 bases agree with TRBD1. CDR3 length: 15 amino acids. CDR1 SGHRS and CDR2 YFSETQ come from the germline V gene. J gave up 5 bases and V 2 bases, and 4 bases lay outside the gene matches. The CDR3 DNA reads TGCGCCAGCAGCTTCCGGGACAGGGCTACCGGGGAGCTGTTTTTT. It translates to CASSFRDRATGELFF.

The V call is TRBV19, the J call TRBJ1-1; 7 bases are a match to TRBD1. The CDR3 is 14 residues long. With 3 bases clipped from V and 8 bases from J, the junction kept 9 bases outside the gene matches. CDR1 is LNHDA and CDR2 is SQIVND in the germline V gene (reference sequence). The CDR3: CASSMSGDSREAFF. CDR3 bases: TGTGCCAGTAGTATGAGTGGGGACAGTAGAGAAGCTTTCTTT.

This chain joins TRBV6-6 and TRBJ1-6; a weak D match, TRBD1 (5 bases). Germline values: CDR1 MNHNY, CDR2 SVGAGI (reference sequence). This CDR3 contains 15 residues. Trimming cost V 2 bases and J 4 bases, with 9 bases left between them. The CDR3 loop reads CASSYGEGYNSPLHF. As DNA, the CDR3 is TGTGCCAGCAGTTACGGGGAGGGGTATAATTCACCCCTCCACTTT.

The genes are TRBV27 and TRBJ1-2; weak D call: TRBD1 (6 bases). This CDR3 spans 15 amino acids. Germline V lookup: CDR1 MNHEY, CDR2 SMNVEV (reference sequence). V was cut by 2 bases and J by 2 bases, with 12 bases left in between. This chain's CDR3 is CASSLAGGGNYGYTF. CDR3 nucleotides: TGTGCCAGCAGTTTAGCTGGGGGCGGAAACTATGGCTACACCTTC.

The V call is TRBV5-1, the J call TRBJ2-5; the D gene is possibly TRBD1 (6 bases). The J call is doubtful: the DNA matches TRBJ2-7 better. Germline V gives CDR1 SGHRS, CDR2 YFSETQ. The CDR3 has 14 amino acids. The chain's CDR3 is CASSFLTGSYEQYF. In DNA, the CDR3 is TGCGCCAGCAGCTTCCTGACAGGTTCCTACGAGCAGTACTTC.

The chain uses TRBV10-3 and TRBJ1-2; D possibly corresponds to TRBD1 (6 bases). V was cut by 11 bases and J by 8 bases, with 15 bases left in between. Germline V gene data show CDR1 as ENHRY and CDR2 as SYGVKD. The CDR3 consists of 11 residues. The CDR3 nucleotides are TGTGCCGTTCAGGGGATGGAGGGCTACACCTTC. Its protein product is CAVQGMEGYTF.

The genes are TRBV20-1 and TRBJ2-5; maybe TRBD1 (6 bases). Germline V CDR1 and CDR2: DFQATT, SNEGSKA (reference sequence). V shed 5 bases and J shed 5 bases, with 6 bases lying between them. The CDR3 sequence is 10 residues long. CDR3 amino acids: CSAGGETQYF. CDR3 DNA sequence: TGCAGTGCTGGGGGCGAGACCCAGTACTTC.

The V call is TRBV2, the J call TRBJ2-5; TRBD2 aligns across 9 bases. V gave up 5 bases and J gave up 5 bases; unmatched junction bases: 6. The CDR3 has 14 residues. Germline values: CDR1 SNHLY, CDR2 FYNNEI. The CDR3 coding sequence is TGTGCCAGCAGTCCGGGACTAGCTCGTGAGACCCAGTACTTC. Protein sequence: CASSPGLARETQYF.

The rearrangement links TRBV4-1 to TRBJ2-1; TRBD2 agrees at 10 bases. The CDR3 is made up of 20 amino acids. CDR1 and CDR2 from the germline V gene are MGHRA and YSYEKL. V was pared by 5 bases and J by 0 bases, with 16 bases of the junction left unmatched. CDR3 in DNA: TGCGCCAGCAGCAAAGGGGGCCTAGCGGGGGCCTACAGCTCCTACAATGAGCAGTTCTTC. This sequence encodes CASSKGGLAGAYSSYNEQFF.

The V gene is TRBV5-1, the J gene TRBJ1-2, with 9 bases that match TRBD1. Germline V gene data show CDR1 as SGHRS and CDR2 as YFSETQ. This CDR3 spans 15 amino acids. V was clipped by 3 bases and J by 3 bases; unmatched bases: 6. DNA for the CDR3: TGCGCCAGCAGCTCCGTGGGACAGGGTGACTATGGCTACACCTTC. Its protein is CASSSVGQGDYGYTF.

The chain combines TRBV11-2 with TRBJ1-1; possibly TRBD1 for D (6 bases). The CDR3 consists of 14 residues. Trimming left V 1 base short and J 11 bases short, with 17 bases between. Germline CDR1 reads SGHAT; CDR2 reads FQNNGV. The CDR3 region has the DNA TGTGCCAGCAGCTTAGGGGGGGCGGGGGCGAGGGCTTTCTTT. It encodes CASSLGGAGARAFF.

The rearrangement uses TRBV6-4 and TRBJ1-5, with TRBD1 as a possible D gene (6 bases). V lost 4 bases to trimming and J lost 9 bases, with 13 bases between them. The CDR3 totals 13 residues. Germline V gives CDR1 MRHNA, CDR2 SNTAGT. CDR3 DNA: TGTGCCAGCAGTGCTCAGGGGAGTCGGCCCCAGCATTTT. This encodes CASSAQGSRPQHF.

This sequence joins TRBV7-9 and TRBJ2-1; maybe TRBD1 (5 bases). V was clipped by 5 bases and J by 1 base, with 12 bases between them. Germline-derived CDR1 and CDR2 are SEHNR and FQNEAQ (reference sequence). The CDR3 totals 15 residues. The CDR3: CASSPNRQSYNEQFF. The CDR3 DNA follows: TGTGCCAGCAGCCCTAACAGACAGTCCTACAATGAGCAGTTCTTC.